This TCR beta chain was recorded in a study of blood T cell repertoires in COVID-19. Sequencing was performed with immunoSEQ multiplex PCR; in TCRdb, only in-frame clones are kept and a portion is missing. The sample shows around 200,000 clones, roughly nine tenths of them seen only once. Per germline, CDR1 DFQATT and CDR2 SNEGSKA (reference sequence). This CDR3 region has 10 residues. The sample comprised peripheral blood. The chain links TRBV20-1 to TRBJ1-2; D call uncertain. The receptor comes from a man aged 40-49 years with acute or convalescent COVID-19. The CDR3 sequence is CRFFNYGYTF. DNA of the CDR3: TGCAGATTCTTTAACTATGGCTACACCTTC.